This TCR beta chain was sequenced during a study of technical replicates of blood from a few donors (dated by TCRdb to the late 2010s). The germline V gene yields SGHTA for CDR1 and FQGTGA for CDR2. Taken from cysteine to phenylalanine, the CDR3 has 14 residues. The read is trimmed to its CDR3 DNA, 42 bases read in frame from base 1. Compared with germline, V lacks 2 bases and J lacks 1 base; bases without a gene match: 0. Library construction relied on the immunoSEQ multiplex PCR assay. This immuneACCESS table, as held by TCRdb, lists in-frame sequences with V and J called but not all clones. Of the missing ones, under half trace to an unresolved V gene in checked studies; the others have no known cause. This sample holds some 87,000 clones; 96% were observed only once. The top ten clones comprise about 0.31% of the sample. A remark on this clone: Its antigen is currently not known. No qualities accompany the bases; no much larger clone lies one base away.

Sequencing was carried out using T cells isolated from PBMCs. This receptor was obtained from a human donor in good health. In this chain, TRBV7-3 is recombined with TRBJ1-1; 8 bases in the middle match TRBD1. The nucleotide sequence is TGTGCCAGCAGCTTAGACAGGGGGAACACTGAAGCTTTCTTT. Translated, it gives CASSLDRGNTEAFF.